The 8 T cell receptor beta chains reported below all come from one sample, sequenced in a study of blood T cell repertoires in COVID-19. Clones were sequenced by immunoSEQ multiplex PCR, and TCRdb holds only the in-frame ones, with some missing. The sample holds about 110,000 clones, about nine tenths seen once. The sequencing sample was made of peripheral blood. These receptors were collected from a human donor in a cohort sampled during active COVID-19.

This clone appeared a single time. The chain has TRBV19 and TRBJ2-5; 13 nucleotides match TRBD2. The V gene's germline CDR1 is LNHDA and CDR2 SQIVND (reference sequence). CDR3 length: 17 residues. Trimming removed 1 base from V and 1 base from J; junction bases left unmatched: 3. The CDR3 DNA is TGTGCCAGTAGTATAGGGACTAGCGGGAGATTCCAAGAGACCCAGTACTTC. Translating gives CASSIGTSGRFQETQYF.

The V and J genes are TRBV24-1 and TRBJ2-7; D perhaps matches TRBD2 (7 bases). V lost 7 bases, J lost 4 bases, and 19 bases lay in between. Germline V gene lookup returns CDR1 KGHDR and CDR2 SFDVKD. CDR3 length: 15 amino acids. The CDR3 region is CATSGGPAGRYEQYF. CDR3 coding DNA: TGTGCCACCAGCGGGGGCCCAGCGGGGAGGTACGAGCAGTACTTC.

This chain links TRBV19 with TRBJ2-1, with 11 bases lining up with TRBD2. Trimming took 9 bases from V and 9 from J; bases not matched to a gene: 10. The CDR3 totals 14 residues. Germline CDR1 LNHDA, CDR2 SQIVND (reference sequence). The CDR3 nucleotides are TGTGCCAGCAAAACTAGCGGGAGCCCCAGTGAGCAGTTCTTC. Its translation: CASKTSGSPSEQFF.

This clone occurred a few times. The chain links TRBV18 to TRBJ1-1; 8 nucleotides align to TRBD1. V lost 3 bases to trimming and J lost 1 base; unmatched junction nucleotides: 4. Germline V gene sequence: CDR1 KGHSH, CDR2 LQKENI. The CDR3 is made up of 15 amino acids. The CDR3: CASSPPGTGNTEAFF. The CDR3 bases are TGTGCCAGCTCACCCCCCGGGACAGGGAACACTGAAGCTTTCTTT.

V is TRBV10-3 and J is TRBJ1-1; D not certain. The germline V gene has CDR1 ENHRY and CDR2 SYGVKD. V shed 9 bases and J shed 1 base, with 6 bases lying between them. CDR3 length: 11 amino acids. CDR3 DNA sequence: TGTGCCATACGGGAGAACACTGAAGCTTTCTTT. The encoded protein is CAIRENTEAFF.

The chain links TRBV9 to TRBJ1-4; TRBD1 matches at 12 bases. Trimming removed 3 bases from V and 8 bases from J; junction bases left unmatched: 5. The CDR3 runs to 15 residues. Germline V CDR1 and CDR2: SGDLS, YYNGEE. The CDR3, as DNA: TGTGCCAGCAGCGGGGACAGGGGGCCAGAGGAAAAACTGTTTTTT. This codes for CASSGDRGPEEKLFF.

V gene TRBV28 combines with J gene TRBJ2-7; D is unclear. V was cut by 8 bases and J by 2 bases, with 7 bases left in between. The CDR3 has 11 residues. CDR1 and CDR2 (germline): MDHEN, SYDVKM. The CDR3 DNA is TGTGCCAGCCGTTCCACCTACGAGCAGTACTTC. This translates into CASRSTYEQYF.

The V gene is TRBV7-8, the J gene TRBJ1-1; D is undetermined. V was clipped by 4 bases and J by 8 bases, with 14 bases between them. The CDR3 covers 13 residues. Germline V gene lookup returns CDR1 SGHVS and CDR2 FQNEAQ. Here the CDR3 DNA reads TGTGCCAGCAGCTCCTATACTAGGGTGGAAGCTTTCTTT. It yields the protein CASSSYTRVEAFF.